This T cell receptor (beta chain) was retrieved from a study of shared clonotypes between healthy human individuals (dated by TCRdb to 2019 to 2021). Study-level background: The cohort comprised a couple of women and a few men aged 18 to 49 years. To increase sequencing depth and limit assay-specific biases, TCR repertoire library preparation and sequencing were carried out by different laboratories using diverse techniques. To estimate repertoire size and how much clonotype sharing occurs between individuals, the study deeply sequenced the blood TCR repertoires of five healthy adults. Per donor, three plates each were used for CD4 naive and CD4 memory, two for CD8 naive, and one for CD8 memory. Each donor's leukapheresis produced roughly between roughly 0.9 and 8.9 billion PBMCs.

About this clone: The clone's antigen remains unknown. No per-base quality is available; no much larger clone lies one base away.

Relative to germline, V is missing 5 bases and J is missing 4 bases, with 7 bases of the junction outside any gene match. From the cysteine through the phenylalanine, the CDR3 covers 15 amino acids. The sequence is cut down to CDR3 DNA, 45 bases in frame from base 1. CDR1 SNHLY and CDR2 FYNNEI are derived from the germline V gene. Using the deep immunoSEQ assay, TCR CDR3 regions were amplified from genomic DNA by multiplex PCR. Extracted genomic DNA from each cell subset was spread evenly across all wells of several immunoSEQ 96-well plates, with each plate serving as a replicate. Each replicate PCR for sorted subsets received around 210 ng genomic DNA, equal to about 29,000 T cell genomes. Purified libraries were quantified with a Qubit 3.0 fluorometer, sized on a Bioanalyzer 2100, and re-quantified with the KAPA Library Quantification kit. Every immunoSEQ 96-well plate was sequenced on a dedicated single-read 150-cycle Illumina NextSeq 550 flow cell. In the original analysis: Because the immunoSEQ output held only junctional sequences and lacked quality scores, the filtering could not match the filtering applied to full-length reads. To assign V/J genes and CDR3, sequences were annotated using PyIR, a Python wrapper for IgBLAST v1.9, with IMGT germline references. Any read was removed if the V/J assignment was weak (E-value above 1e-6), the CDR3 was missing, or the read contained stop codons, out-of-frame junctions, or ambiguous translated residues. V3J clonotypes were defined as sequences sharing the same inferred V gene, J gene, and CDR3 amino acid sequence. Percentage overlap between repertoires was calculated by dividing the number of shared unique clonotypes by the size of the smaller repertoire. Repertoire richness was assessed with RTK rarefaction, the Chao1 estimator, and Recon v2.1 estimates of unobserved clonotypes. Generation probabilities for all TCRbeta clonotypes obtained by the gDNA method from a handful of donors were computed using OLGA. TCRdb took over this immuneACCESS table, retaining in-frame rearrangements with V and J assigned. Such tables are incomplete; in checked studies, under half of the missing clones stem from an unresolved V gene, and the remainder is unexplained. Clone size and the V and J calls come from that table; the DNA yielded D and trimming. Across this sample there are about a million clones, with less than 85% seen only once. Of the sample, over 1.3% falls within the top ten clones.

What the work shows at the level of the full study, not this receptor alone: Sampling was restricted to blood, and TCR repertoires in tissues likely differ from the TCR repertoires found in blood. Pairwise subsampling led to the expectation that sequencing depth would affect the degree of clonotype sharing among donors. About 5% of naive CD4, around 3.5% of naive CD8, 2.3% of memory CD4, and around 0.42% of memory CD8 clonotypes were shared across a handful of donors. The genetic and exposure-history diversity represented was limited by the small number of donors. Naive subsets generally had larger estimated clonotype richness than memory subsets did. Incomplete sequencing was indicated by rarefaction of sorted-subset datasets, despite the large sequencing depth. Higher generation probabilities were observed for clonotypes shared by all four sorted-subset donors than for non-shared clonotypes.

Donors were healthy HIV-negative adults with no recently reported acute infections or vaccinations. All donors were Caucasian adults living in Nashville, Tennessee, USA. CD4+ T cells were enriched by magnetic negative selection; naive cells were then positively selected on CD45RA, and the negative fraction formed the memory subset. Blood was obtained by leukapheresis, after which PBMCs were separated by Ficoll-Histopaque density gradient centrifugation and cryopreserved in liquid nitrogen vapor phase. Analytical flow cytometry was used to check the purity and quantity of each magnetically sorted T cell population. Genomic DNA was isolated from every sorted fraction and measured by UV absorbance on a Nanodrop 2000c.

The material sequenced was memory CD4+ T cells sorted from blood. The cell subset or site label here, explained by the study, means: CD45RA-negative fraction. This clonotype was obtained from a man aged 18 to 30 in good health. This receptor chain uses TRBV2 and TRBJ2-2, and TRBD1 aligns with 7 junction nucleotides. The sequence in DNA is TGTGCCAGCAGTCCAGAGGGGGCGAGCACCGGGGAGCTGTTTTTT. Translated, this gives CASSPEGASTGELFF.